A selection of T cell receptor beta chains follows, all from one sample in a study of a mutant IDH1 vaccine in newly diagnosed glioma. No antigen is known for these receptors. The protocol was immunoSEQ multiplex PCR, while the TCRdb copy is restricted to in-frame clones and leaves out a portion. The sample gives around 52,000 clones, roughly 73% of which show up once; 1.8% is in the top ten. This material consisted of PBMCs, taken from a glioma patient whose treatment included an IDH1 peptide vaccine. These receptors were obtained from a woman aged 40 to 50 with glioma. The CDR3 runs from the conserved cysteine through the conserved F or W. A D gene is named only where the DNA matches it firmly. Clone size is not always given. Where it is, it says once, few, many or a class for expanded clones.

TRBD1,.,TRBJ2-5,TRBV6-1,CASSERTGEFETQYF,TGTGCCAGCAGTGAAAGGACAGGGGAATTCGAGACCCAGTACTTC
.,.,TRBJ1-2,TRBV7-2,CASSWEGSGYTF,TGTGCCAGCAGCTGGGAAGGAAGTGGCTACACCTTC
.,.,TRBJ2-2,TRBV5-1,CASSLGGASGELFF,TGCGCCAGCAGCTTGGGGGGCGCATCTGGGGAGCTGTTTTTT
TRBD1,.,TRBJ2-7,TRBV9,CASSVAGQGYEQYF,TGTGCCAGCAGCGTAGCGGGACAGGGATACGAGCAGTACTTC
TRBD1,.,TRBJ1-2,TRBV5-1,CASGPDRGGYGYTF,TGCGCCAGCGGCCCTGACAGGGGTGGCTATGGCTACACCTTC
.,.,TRBJ2-7,TRBV2,CASSVNLYEQYF,TGTGCCAGCAGTGTAAATCTTTACGAGCAGTACTTC
TRBD2,once,TRBJ2-1,TRBV4-3,CASSLSGGRDNEQFF,TGCGCCAGCAGCCTAAGCGGGGGAAGGGACAATGAGCAGTTCTTC
.,few,TRBJ1-1,TRBV18,CASSPLTGNTEAFF,TGTGCCAGCTCACCCTTGACAGGGAACACTGAAGCTTTCTTT
.,.,TRBJ2-5,TRBV7-2,CASSSPFDRQETQYF,TGTGCCAGCAGCTCACCGTTCGACAGACAAGAGACCCAGTACTTC
TRBD2,.,TRBJ2-7,TRBV13,CASSRSAGTSGGREQYF,TGTGCCAGCAGCCGATCGGCGGGGACTAGCGGGGGCCGGGAGCAGTACTTC
.,.,TRBJ1-2,TRBV5-1,CASSSSGDYGYTF,TGCGCCAGCAGTTCCTCAGGGGACTATGGCTACACCTTC
TRBD2,.,TRBJ2-2,TRBV7-2,CASSLGGWTSLPPGELFF,TGTGCCAGCAGCTTAGGGGGCTGGACTAGCCTCCCCCCCGGGGAGCTGTTTTTT
.,.,TRBJ1-1,TRBV29-1,CSVEAGTEAFF,TGCAGCGTTGAGGCGGGCACTGAAGCTTTCTTT
TRBD1,few,TRBJ1-2,TRBV19,CASSIPGTGKGYTF,TGTGCCAGTAGTATCCCCGGGACAGGGAAAGGCTACACCTTC
.,once,TRBJ2-5,TRBV5-1,CASSFGETQYF,TGCGCCAGCAGCTTCGGCGAGACCCAGTACTTC
TRBD1,.,TRBJ1-4,TRBV5-1,CASSQMGTGAVGANEKLFF,TGCGCCAGCAGTCAAATGGGGACAGGAGCCGTGGGAGCTAATGAAAAACTGTTTTTT
.,few,TRBJ1-4,TRBV4-1,CASSQELSRGLEKLFF,TGCGCCAGCAGCCAAGAGTTGTCCAGGGGCCTTGAAAAACTGTTTTTT
.,.,TRBJ1-1,TRBV7-2,CASSLAVMQTEAFF,TGTGCCAGCAGCTTAGCTGTGATGCAGACTGAAGCTTTCTTT
TRBD1,.,TRBJ1-2,TRBV30,CAWSVRGGGGYTF,TGTGCCTGGAGTGTACGAGGGGGCGGGGGCTACACCTTC
.,.,TRBJ2-5,TRBV6-5,CASSPFEPYQETQYF,TGTGCCAGCAGTCCCTTTGAACCGTACCAAGAGACCCAGTACTTC
.,.,TRBJ2-6,TRBV7-2,CASSLMGGPNVLTF,TGTGCCAGCAGCTTAATGGGTGGGCCCAACGTCCTGACTTTC
.,.,TRBJ2-5,TRBV2,CASAIQRTHGAQYF,TGTGCCAGCGCGATCCAAAGGACCCACGGGGCCCAGTACTTC
.,once,TRBJ1-2,TRBV29-1,CSVEDRSGNGYTF,TGCAGCGTTGAAGATAGATCGGGTAACGGCTACACCTTC
.,few,TRBJ1-2,TRBV7-9,CASRTTGANYGYTF,TGTGCCAGCAGGACGACTGGAGCTAACTATGGCTACACCTTC
.,.,TRBJ1-3,TRBV9,CASSVGVASGNTIYF,TGTGCCAGCAGCGTAGGGGTGGCCTCTGGAAACACCATATATTTT
.,.,TRBJ2-7,TRBV7-9,CASSWEVLPQYF,TGTGCCAGCAGCTGGGAGGTCCTCCCGCAGTACTTC
.,.,TRBJ1-2,TRBV6-1,CASSDLIAGYTF,TGTGCCAGCAGCGACTTAATCGCGGGCTACACCTTC
.,.,TRBJ2-3,TRBV7-2,CASSSLGPTAQYF,TGTGCCAGCAGCTCTTTAGGACCTACGGCGCAGTATTTT
.,.,TRBJ2-7,TRBV5-1,CASSQTAYEQYF,TGCGCCAGCAGCCAGACAGCCTACGAGCAGTACTTC
TRBD2,.,TRBJ2-1,TRBV19,CASAPGLAILYEQFF,TGTGCCAGTGCTCCCGGACTAGCGATTCTCTATGAGCAGTTCTTC
.,.,TRBJ2-7,TRBV7-6,CASSLEGPGTLEEQYF,TGTGCCAGCAGCTTAGAGGGTCCGGGGACCCTGGAAGAGCAGTACTTC
.,.,TRBJ1-5,TRBV7-9,CASSLWDRNQPQHF,TGTGCCAGCAGCTTGTGGGACCGAAATCAGCCCCAGCATTTT
TRBD1,.,TRBJ2-3,TRBV5-1,CASSVLPGQSYTDTQYF,TGCGCCAGCAGCGTACTGCCGGGACAGAGCTACACAGATACGCAGTATTTT
TRBD1,.,TRBJ1-3,TRBV7-2,CASSLEGGDGNTIYF,TGTGCCAGCAGCTTAGAAGGGGGCGATGGAAACACCATATATTTT
TRBD1,.,TRBJ2-2,TRBV7-9,CASSYRGHTGELFF,TGTGCCAGCTCCTACAGGGGGCACACCGGGGAGCTGTTTTTT
.,.,TRBJ2-2,TRBV6-5,CASSYFPNTGELFF,TGTGCCAGCAGTTACTTCCCGAACACCGGGGAGCTGTTTTTT
TRBD2,.,TRBJ2-2,TRBV5-1,CASRAGAETGELFF,TGCGCCAGCAGAGCGGGGGCGGAAACCGGGGAGCTGTTTTTT
.,.,TRBJ2-3,TRBV18,CASSLSARGGGTDTQYF,TGTGCCAGCTCACTCTCCGCCCGGGGAGGAGGGACAGATACGCAGTATTTT
.,.,TRBJ1-2,TRBV25-1,CASSATLGGGGGYTF,TGTGCCAGCAGTGCAACATTGGGCGGGGGAGGGGGCTACACCTTC
.,.,TRBJ2-1,TRBV2,CASRGLRGRRGNEQFF,TGTGCCAGCAGGGGGCTGCGGGGACGAAGGGGGAATGAGCAGTTCTTC
TRBD1,.,TRBJ1-5,TRBV23-1,CASIPDRGNQPQHF,TGCGCCAGCATCCCGGACAGGGGCAATCAGCCCCAGCATTTT
.,.,TRBJ2-3,TRBV29-1,CSVEGGGRSVDTQYF,TGCAGCGTGGAAGGGGGAGGGCGGAGCGTTGATACGCAGTATTTT